This paragraph reports one T cell receptor beta chain. Using immunoSEQ multiplex PCR, the repertoire was profiled, and TCRdb retains in-frame clones only, with some absent. In the table there are under 130,000 clones, 88% of which are singletons. This sample is part of a study of blood T cell repertoires in COVID-19. As for the study in general: Acute and convalescent COVID-19 specimens originated in the United States, Italy and Spain. Nucleic acid was either cDNA or gDNA, and it came from T cells, B-cell-depleted T cells, or PBMCs.

This CDR3 is built from 15 residues. V was clipped by 5 bases and J by 2 bases, with 12 bases between them. CDR1 and CDR2 from the germline V gene are SGHNT and YENEEA. Sequencing was done on a sample of peripheral blood. The chain is built from TRBV11-3 and TRBJ2-2; possibly TRBD1 for D (6 bases). This TCR was recovered from a human donor in a cohort sampled during active COVID-19. Here the CDR3 reads CASSLDRANTGELFF. The DNA for the CDR3 is TGTGCCAGCAGCCTGGACAGAGCTAACACCGGGGAGCTGTTTTTT. Full variable domain (rest looked up from reference TRBV11-3 and TRBJ2-2): EAGVVQSPRYKIIEKKQPVAFWCNPISGHNTLYWYLQNLGQGPELLIRYENEEAVDDSQLPKDRFSAERLKGVDSTLKIQPAELGDSAVYLCASSLDRANTGELFFGEGSRLTVL.